The TCR beta chain described here comes from a study of T cell responses to AZD1222 COVID-19 vaccine (dated by TCRdb to about 2021). Some background on the complete study: A total of 230 to 250 trial participants underwent TCR sequencing, of whom about 210 had received two doses of AZD1222 and approximately 26 had received two doses of the MenACWY control vaccine. Enrollment into the trials was organized by age into subgroups of 18-55, 56-69 and 70-plus years, and those subgroups contained roughly 160, 29 and 62 TCR-sequenced participants, respectively.

Points the paper makes about the study in general: Because no day 14 peak-response samples were available, the repertoires could be characterized only after the peak T cell response. Conclusions about previously exposed vaccinees are limited, since just a handful of AZD1222 recipients were seropositive for SARS-CoV-2 at baseline. The whole spike protein was spanned by vaccine-associated CD4 TCRs, and dominant responses were seen in regions 160-218 and 743-854. Epitopes outside the regions mutated in the B.1.351 and B.1.1.7 variants were reportedly recognized by nearly half of the unique spike-specific TCRs. After two AZD1222 doses, spike-specific TCR breadth and depth were significantly higher than at day 0 and than in MenACWY recipients. Participants were mostly white British and included more females than males, and it was suggested by the authors that clonal diversity may have been underestimated. The 56-69-year group was small, and its depth increase did not reach significance, likely because of low power.

The time point label corresponds to: about 28 days (+/-7) after the second vaccine dose. AZD1222 recipients whose second dose came at about 4 weeks and those whose second dose came at about 12 weeks were combined into one group, since spike-specific TCR depth and breadth did not differ between the two schedules. Vaccinee samples were obtained from the UK trials COV001 and COV002, which included a single-blind randomized controlled phase 2/3 trial of AZD1222 (ChAdOx1 nCoV-19) in healthy adults. For TCRbeta chain sequencing, PBMC samples were collected from trial participants at day 0 and at day 28 after the second dose. The sample holds one count of this clone. No antigen is known for it. No quality values exist for individual bases; no much larger clone is one base distant. The CDR3 regions of human TCRbeta chains were analyzed by immunosequencing. On the study's bioinformatics: Repertoire TCRs were checked for matches against a reference library of SARS-CoV-2-specific TCRs that had been generated using the MIRA antigen-specificity platform. Breadth was defined as the fraction of unique TCRs that were SARS-CoV-2-associated. Depth was defined as the fraction of total T cells that were SARS-CoV-2-associated. Using the MIRA data, each spike-specific TCR was assigned both to the spike region to which the TCR was reactive and to a CD4 or CD8 class. Log10-transformed breadth and depth values were compared by one-way ANOVA with Sidak's multiple comparisons tests. TCRdb stores this immuneACCESS table with in-frame sequences only. Part of the clones is absent; in the studies checked, under half of the shortfall reflects unresolved V genes, and no reason is known for the rest. V and J calls and clone size are copied from that table; D and trimming were computed from the DNA. The sample table holds around 180,000 clones, of which approximately 94% were seen once. The top ten constitute around 1.6% of the sample.

The receptor was derived from an adult who received the AZD1222 COVID-19 vaccine. Sequenced here: peripheral blood, sampled 28 days after the second AZD1222 dose.

The DNA reads as follows: TGTGCCAGCACAAGGGACAGTAGCTCTGGAAACACCATATATTTT. This yields the protein CASTRDSSSGNTIYF. The chain is encoded by TRBV7-2 joined to TRBJ1-3; the central 7 bases match TRBD1. V is cut back by 7 bases and J by 0 bases, with 6 bases in the junction unmatched. CDR1 and CDR2 are drawn from the germline V gene: SGHTA, FQGNSA. From the cysteine through the phenylalanine, the CDR3 covers 15 amino acids. Here the CDR3 DNA is all that survives: 45 bases in frame from base 1.